This TCR beta chain was sequenced in a study of blood T cell repertoires in COVID-19. Study background: The United States, Italy and Spain were the sources of the acute and convalescent COVID-19 samples. T cells, B-cell-depleted T cells, or PBMCs supplied cDNA or gDNA.

Seattle-derived patients entered the study during active infection and were followed longitudinally. Per the original data handling: Reference gene primer amplification gave estimated nucleated cell counts. Sequenced by immunoSEQ multiplex PCR; TCRdb stores in-frame clones only, minus some. V and J calls plus clone size are reproduced from that table; the DNA served to infer D and trimming. The table records about 200,000 clones, approximately 78% of them present only once. Germline CDR1 is MNHEY and CDR2 is SVGAGI. V lost 7 bases to trimming and J lost 8 bases; unmatched junction nucleotides: 10. The CDR3 sequence is 13 residues long.

V usage is TRBV6-5 and J usage is TRBJ1-1, with TRBD1 identical over 7 bases. The receptor comes from a woman aged 80 or over with COVID-19, enrolled during active disease. Material: peripheral blood. CDR3: CASKTGFEVEAFF. For the CDR3, the DNA is TGTGCCAGCAAGACAGGGTTCGAGGTCGAAGCTTTCTTT.